This TCR beta chain came from a study of blood T cells in healthy people across ages. There are 14 residues in the CDR3. A sample-barcoded 5' primer and a J-beta primer mix were used in a second PCR of about 7 to 12 cycles. Samples each returned at least 2.5 million CDR3-containing paired-end reads. A single record per CDR3 protein comes from TCRdb applying MiXCR to the 5' RACE reads. The repertoire holds around 1,000,000 distinct CDR3 sequences, with 20% to 25% as singletons. Study observations and caveats: Measured against age, TCR beta diversity per million T cells decreased in a roughly linear manner. More naive CD4+ cells and higher diversity marked long-lived donors relative to aged donors.

With respect to this clonotype: Its antigen remains unknown.

The same sample was also studied in work on T cells of mothers and their children.

The chain uses TRBV12-3 or TRBV12-4 and TRBJ2-5, with unresolved D. The last part of the DNA fits TRBJ2-7 better; the J call may be wrong. The receptor comes from a girl aged 2 to 9 in good health. Sequenced input: blood. As DNA, the CDR3 is TGTGCCAGCAGTTTACCAAAACTTCCTGACGAGCAGTACTTC. Its protein is CASSLPKLPDEQYF.